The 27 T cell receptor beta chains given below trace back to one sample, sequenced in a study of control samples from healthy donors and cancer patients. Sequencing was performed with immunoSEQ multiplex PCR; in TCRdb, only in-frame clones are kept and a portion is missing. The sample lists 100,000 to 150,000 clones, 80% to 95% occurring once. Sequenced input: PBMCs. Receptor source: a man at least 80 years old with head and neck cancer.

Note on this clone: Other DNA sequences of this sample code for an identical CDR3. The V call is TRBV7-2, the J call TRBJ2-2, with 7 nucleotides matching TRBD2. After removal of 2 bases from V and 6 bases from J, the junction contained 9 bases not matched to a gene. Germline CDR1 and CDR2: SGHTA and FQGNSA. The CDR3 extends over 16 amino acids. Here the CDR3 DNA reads TGTGCCAGCAGCTTATTTGGGGGGGGAGGATCCGGGGAGCTGTTTTTT. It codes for CASSLFGGGGSGELFF.

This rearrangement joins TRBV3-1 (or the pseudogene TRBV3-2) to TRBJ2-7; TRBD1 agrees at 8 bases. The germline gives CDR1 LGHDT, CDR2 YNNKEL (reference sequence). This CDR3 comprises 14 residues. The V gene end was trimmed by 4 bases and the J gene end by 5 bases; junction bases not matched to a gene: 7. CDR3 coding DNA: TGTGCCAGCAGCCCTTGGACAGGGAGCAACGAGCAGTACTTC. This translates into CASSPWTGSNEQYF.

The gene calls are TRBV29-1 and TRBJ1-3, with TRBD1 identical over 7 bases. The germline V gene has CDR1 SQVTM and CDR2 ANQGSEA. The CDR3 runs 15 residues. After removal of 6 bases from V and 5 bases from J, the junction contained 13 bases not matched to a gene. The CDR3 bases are TGCAGCGTAACAAGGGGGCACAATTCCAGAAACACCATATATTTT. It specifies CSVTRGHNSRNTIYF.

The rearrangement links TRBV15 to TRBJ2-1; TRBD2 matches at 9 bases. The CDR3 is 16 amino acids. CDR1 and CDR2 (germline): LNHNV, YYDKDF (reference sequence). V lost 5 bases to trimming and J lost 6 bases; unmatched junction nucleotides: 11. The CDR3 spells CATSPSGDLSGNEQFF. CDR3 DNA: TGTGCCACCAGCCCTAGCGGGGATCTCTCGGGCAATGAGCAGTTCTTC. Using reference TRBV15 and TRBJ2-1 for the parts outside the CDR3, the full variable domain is DAMVIQNPRYQVTQFGKPVTLSCSQTLNHNVMYWYQQKSSQAPKLLFHYYDKDFNNEADTPDNFQSRRPNTSFCFLDIRSPGLGDTAMYLCATSPSGDLSGNEQFFGPGTRLTVL.

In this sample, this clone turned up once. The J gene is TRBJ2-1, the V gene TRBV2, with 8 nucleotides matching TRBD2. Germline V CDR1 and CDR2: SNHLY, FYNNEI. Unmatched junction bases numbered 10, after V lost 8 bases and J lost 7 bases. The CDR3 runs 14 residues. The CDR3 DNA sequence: TGTGCCAGCCCGGCGGGTAGCGGGACTAATGAGCAGTTCTTC. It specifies CASPAGSGTNEQFF.

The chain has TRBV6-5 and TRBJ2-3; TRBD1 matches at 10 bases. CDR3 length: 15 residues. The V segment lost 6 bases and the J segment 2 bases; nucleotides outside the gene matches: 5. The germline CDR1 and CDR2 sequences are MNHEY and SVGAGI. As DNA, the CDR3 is TGTGCCAGCAGCTCCGGACAGGGGGTCACAGATACGCAGTATTTT. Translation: CASSSGQGVTDTQYF.

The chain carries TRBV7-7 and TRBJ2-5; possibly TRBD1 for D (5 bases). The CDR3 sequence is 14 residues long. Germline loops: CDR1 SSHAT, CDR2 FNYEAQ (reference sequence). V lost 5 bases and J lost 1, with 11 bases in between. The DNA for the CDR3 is TGTGCCAGCAGCCCCCGGACATCCCAAGAGACCCAGTACTTC. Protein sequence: CASSPRTSQETQYF.

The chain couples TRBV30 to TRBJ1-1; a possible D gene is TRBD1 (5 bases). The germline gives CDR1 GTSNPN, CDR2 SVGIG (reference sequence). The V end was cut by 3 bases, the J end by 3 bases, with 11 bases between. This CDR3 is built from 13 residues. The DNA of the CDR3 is TGTGCCTGGAGGCCCAGGGAAGACACTGAAGCTTTCTTT. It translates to CAWRPREDTEAFF.

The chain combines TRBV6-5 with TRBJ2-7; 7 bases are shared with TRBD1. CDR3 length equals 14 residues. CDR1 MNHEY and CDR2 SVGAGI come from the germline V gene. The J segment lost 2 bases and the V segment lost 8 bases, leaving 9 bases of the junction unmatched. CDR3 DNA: TGTGCCAGCCGACGGGACAGAACTCCCTACGAGCAGTACTTC. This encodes CASRRDRTPYEQYF.

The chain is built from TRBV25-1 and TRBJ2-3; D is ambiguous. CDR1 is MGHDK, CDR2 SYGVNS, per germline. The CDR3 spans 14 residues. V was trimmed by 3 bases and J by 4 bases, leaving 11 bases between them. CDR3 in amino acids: CASSERIASDTQYF. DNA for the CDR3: TGTGCCAGCAGTGAGCGTATAGCATCAGATACGCAGTATTTT. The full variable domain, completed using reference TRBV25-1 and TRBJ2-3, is EADIYQTPRYLVIGTGKKITLECSQTMGHDKMYWYQQDPGMELHLIHYSYGVNSTEKGDLSSESTVSRIRTEHFPLTLESARPSHTSQYLCASSERIASDTQYFGPGTRLTVL.

The CDR3 sequence: CASSQTLYNEQFF. In DNA form, the CDR3 reads TGTGCCAGCAGCCAAACTCTTTACAATGAGCAGTTCTTC. This chain links TRBV14 with TRBJ2-1; no definite D call. This CDR3 contains 13 residues. The V end was cut by 2 bases, the J end by 4 bases, with 6 bases between. From germline, CDR1 is SGHDN and CDR2 FVKESK.

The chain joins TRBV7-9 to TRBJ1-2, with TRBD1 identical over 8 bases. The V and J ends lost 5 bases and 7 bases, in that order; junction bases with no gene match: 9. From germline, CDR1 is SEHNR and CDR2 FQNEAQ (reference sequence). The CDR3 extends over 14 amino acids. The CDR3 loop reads CASSERQGLTGYTF. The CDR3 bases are TGTGCCAGCAGCGAAAGACAGGGGTTGACTGGCTACACCTTC.

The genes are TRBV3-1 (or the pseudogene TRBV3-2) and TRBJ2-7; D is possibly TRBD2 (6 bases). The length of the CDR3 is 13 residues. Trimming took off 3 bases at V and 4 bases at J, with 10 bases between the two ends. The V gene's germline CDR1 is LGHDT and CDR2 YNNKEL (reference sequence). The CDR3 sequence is CASSQVGGYEQYF. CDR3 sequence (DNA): TGTGCCAGCAGCCAGGTGGGGGGTTACGAGCAGTACTTC.

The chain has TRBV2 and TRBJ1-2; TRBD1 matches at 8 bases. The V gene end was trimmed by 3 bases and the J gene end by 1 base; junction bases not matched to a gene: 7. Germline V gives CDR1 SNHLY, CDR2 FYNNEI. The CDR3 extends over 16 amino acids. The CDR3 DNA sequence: TGTGCCAGCAGTGACGGGACAGGCGATATTAACTATGGCTACACCTTC. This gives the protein CASSDGTGDINYGYTF.

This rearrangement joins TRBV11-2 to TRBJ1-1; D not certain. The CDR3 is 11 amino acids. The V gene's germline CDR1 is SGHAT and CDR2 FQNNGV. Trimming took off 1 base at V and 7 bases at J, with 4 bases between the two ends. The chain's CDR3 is CASSLANEAFF. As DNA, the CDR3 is TGTGCCAGCAGCTTAGCAAATGAAGCTTTCTTT.

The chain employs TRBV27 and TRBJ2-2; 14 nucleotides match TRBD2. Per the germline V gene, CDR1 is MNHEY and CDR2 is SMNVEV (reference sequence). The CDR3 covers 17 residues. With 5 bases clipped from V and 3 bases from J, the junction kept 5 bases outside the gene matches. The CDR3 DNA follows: TGTGCCAGCAGTGGCCGACTAGCGGGAGGGCACACCGGGGAGCTGTTTTTT. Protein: CASSGRLAGGHTGELFF.

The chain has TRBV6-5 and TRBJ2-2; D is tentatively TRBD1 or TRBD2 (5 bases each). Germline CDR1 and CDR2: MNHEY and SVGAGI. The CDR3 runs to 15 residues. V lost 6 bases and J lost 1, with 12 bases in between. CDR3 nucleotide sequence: TGTGCCAGCAGCAGGGACGCGTTGAACACCGGGGAGCTGTTTTTT. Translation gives CASSRDALNTGELFF.

For the CDR3, the DNA is TGTGCCAGCAGCTTACCCGGGGGGAGGCAAGAGACCCAGTACTTC. Its protein is CASSLPGGRQETQYF. The J gene is TRBJ2-5, the V gene TRBV7-9; TRBD2 matches at 7 bases. J was trimmed by 2 bases and V by 2 bases; bases with no gene match: 5. There are 15 residues in the CDR3. Germline lookup yields CDR1 SEHNR and CDR2 FQNEAQ (reference sequence). Variable domain in full (rest from reference TRBV7-9 and TRBJ2-5): DTGVSQNPRHKITKRGQNVTFRCDPISEHNRLYWYRQTLGQGPEFLTYFQNEAQLEKSRLLSDRFSAERPKGSFSTLEIQRTEQGDSAMYLCASSLPGGRQETQYFGPGTRLLVL.

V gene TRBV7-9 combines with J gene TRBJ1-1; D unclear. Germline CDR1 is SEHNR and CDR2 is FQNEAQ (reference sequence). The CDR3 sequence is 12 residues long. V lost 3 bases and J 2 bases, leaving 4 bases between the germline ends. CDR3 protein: CASSFGNTEAFF. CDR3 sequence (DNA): TGTGCCAGCAGCTTCGGAAACACTGAAGCTTTCTTT.

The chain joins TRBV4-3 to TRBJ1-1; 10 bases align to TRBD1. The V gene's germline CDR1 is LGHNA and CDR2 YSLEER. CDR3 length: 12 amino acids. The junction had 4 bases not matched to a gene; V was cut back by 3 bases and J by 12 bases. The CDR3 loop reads CASSHDRGRPFF. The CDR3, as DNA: TGCGCCAGCAGCCACGACAGGGGGCGGCCTTTCTTT.

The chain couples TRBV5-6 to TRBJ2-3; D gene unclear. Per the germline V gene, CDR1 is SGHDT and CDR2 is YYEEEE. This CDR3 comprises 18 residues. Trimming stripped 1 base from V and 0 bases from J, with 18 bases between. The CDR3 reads CASSLYVSGFSSTDTQYF. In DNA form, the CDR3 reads TGTGCCAGCAGCTTGTATGTTTCTGGCTTCTCTAGCACAGATACGCAGTATTTT. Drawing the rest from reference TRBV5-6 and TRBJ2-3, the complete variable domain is DAGVTQSPTHLIKTRGQQVTLRCSPKSGHDTVSWYQQALGQGPQFIFQYYEEEERQRGNFPDRFSGHQFPNYSSELNVNALLLGDSALYLCASSLYVSGFSSTDTQYFGPGTRLTVL.

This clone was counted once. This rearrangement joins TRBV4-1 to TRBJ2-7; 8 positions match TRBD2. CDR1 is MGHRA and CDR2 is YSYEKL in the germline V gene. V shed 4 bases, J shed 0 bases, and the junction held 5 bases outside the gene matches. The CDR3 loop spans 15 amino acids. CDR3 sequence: CASSLEGTSSYEQYF. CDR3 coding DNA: TGCGCCAGCAGCCTCGAAGGGACTAGCTCCTACGAGCAGTACTTC.

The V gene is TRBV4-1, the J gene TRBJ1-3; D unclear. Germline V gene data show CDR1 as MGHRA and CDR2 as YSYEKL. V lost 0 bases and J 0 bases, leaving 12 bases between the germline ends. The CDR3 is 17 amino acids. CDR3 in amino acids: CASSQDTQQFSGNTIYF. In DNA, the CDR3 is TGCGCCAGCAGCCAAGATACGCAACAGTTCTCTGGAAACACCATATATTTT.

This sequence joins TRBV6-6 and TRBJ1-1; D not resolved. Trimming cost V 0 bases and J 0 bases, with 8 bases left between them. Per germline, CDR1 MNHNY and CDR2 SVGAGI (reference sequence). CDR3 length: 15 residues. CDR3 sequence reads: CASSYSAGMNTEAFF. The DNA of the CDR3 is TGTGCCAGCAGTTACTCGGCAGGCATGAACACTGAAGCTTTCTTT.

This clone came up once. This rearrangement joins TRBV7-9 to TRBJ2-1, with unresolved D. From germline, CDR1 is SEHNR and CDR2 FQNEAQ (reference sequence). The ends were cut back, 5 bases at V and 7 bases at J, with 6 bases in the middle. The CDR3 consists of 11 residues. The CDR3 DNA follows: TGTGCCAGCAGCGGCACTAATGAGCAGTTCTTC. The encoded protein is CASSGTNEQFF.

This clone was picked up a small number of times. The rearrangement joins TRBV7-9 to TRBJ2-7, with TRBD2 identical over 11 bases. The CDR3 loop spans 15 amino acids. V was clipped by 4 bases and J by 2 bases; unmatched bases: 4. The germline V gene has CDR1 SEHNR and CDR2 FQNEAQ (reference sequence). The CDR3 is CASSSGTSGAYEQYF. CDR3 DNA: TGTGCCAGCAGCTCCGGGACTAGCGGAGCCTACGAGCAGTACTTC.

The CDR3 DNA is TGTGCCAGCAGAAGGCCTGGGGGTAATAGAGAGACCCAGTACTTC. Amino acids: CASRRPGGNRETQYF. This chain links TRBV6-5 with TRBJ2-5; tentatively, D is TRBD1 or TRBD2 (5 bases each). Germline V lookup: CDR1 MNHEY, CDR2 SVGAGI. CDR3 size: 15 residues. Trimming pared 6 bases from V and 4 bases from J, leaving 18 bases between.